This passage covers 15 T cell receptor beta chains from one sample sequenced in a study of blood T cell repertoires in COVID-19. Only in-frame clones appear in the TCRdb table, and some are missing; sequencing was by immunoSEQ multiplex PCR. Here the sample spans 65,000 to 85,000 clones, more than 75% being singletons. The sequencing input was peripheral blood. The receptors originated from a woman aged 18-30 years with acute or convalescent COVID-19.

The chain links TRBV7-8 to TRBJ2-3; TRBD1 matches at 7 bases. The CDR3 runs 18 residues. V lost 6 bases and J lost 0; bases outside the gene matches: 15. From germline, CDR1 is SGHVS and CDR2 FQNEAQ. CDR3 DNA: TGTGCCAGCAGAAAAAAATCCGGGACAGAGGCTAGCACAGATACGCAGTATTTT. It is translated as CASRKKSGTEASTDTQYF.

This chain connects TRBV2 to TRBJ2-7, with TRBD2 matching over 11 bases. Germline CDR1 reads SNHLY; CDR2 reads FYNNEI. V dropped 2 bases and J dropped 4; count of bases not matched to a gene: 4. This CDR3 has 15 residues. The CDR3 nucleotides are TGTGCCAGCAGTGAAACTAGCGGGAGTATATACGAGCAGTACTTC. Translation gives CASSETSGSIYEQYF.

The genes are TRBV20-1 and TRBJ2-1, with unresolved D. The CDR3 length is 11 residues. The germline gives CDR1 DFQATT, CDR2 SNEGSKA (reference sequence). V gave up 6 bases and J gave up 9 bases, with 12 bases separating them. In DNA, the CDR3 is TGCAGTGCCAAGAGGTCGGTTGAGCAGTTCTTC. Translation: CSAKRSVEQFF.

V gene TRBV9 combines with J gene TRBJ2-7, with D possibly matching TRBD1 (7 bases). The CDR3 extends over 13 amino acids. Germline V gene sequence: CDR1 SGDLS, CDR2 YYNGEE. V shed 0 bases and J shed 6 bases, with 10 bases lying between them. Here the CDR3 reads CASSVGQGGEQYF. The CDR3 DNA follows: TGTGCCAGCAGCGTAGGACAGGGAGGCGAGCAGTACTTC.

The chain has TRBV27 and TRBJ2-1; 14 bases line up with TRBD2. The CDR3 has 18 residues. The V and J ends lost 6 bases and 9 bases, in that order; junction bases with no gene match: 16. CDR1 is MNHEY, CDR2 SMNVEV, per germline (reference sequence). In DNA form, the CDR3 reads TGTGCCAGCAGGCCGGGACTAGCGGGAGTTACTATAGCGGGTGAGCAGTTCTTC. Encoded protein: CASRPGLAGVTIAGEQFF.

The CDR3, as DNA: TGTGCCAGCAGTCTGGACAGGGGGCTTACTGAAGCTTTCTTT. This sequence encodes CASSLDRGLTEAFF. The V gene is TRBV6-5, the J gene TRBJ1-1, with 11 bases lining up with TRBD1. Per the germline V gene, CDR1 is MNHEY and CDR2 is SVGAGI. The CDR3 consists of 14 residues. With V trimmed by 5 bases and J by 5 bases, 4 bases remained unmatched.

This clone has a single count. The genes are TRBV7-2 and TRBJ1-1, with 7 bases identical to TRBD1. Germline CDR1 SGHTA, CDR2 FQGNSA. The CDR3 is 13 residues long. V trimming: 5 bases; J trimming: 6 bases; junction bases outside the gene matches: 6. In DNA form, the CDR3 reads TGTGCCAGCAGCCAAGACAGGGAGTCTGAAGCTTTCTTT. Translating gives CASSQDRESEAFF.

This chain joins TRBV19 and TRBJ1-3; a possible D gene is TRBD1 (6 bases). CDR1 and CDR2 from the germline V gene are LNHDA and SQIVND (reference sequence). Trimming pared 2 bases from V and 0 bases from J, leaving 11 bases between. The CDR3 sequence is 16 residues long. Written as DNA, the CDR3 is TGTGCCAGTAGTATACGGACAGTGAGCTCTGGAAACACCATATATTTT. Protein sequence: CASSIRTVSSGNTIYF.

The chain employs TRBV2 and TRBJ1-4, with TRBD1 matching 7 bases. Trimming cost V 4 bases and J 6 bases; bases outside gene matches: 8. The germline V gene encodes CDR1 SNHLY and CDR2 FYNNEI. The CDR3 spans 15 residues. The CDR3 loop is CASSVTGAPHEKLFF. In DNA form, the CDR3 reads TGTGCCAGCAGTGTAACAGGGGCACCCCATGAAAAACTGTTTTTT.

The chain recombines TRBV27 with TRBJ2-1; 13 bases are shared with TRBD2. The CDR3 covers 15 residues. V shed 3 bases, J shed 8 bases, and the junction held 4 bases outside the gene matches. Germline V gene sequence: CDR1 MNHEY, CDR2 SMNVEV (reference sequence). The CDR3 loop reads CASSLGTSGTDEQFF. The CDR3 DNA is TGTGCCAGCAGTTTGGGGACTAGCGGGACGGATGAGCAGTTCTTC.

This clone turned up a few times. V is TRBV7-9 and J is TRBJ2-2; D remains unclear. This CDR3 region has 13 residues. Germline values: CDR1 SEHNR, CDR2 FQNEAQ (reference sequence). The ends were cut back, 3 bases at V and 5 bases at J, with 7 bases in the middle. DNA of the CDR3: TGTGCCAGCAGCTTCCTAGAGACCGGGGAGCTGTTTTTT. Amino acids: CASSFLETGELFF.

The chain links TRBV5-1 to TRBJ1-1; a possible D gene is TRBD1 (5 bases). The CDR3 is made up of 15 amino acids. Trimming took 1 base from V and 0 from J, leaving 10 bases between them. CDR1 is SGHRS and CDR2 is YFSETQ in the germline V gene. The CDR3, as DNA: TGCGCCAGCAGCTTGATCGACAGCTTGAACACTGAAGCTTTCTTT. Translation: CASSLIDSLNTEAFF. Based on the CDR3 plus reference TRBV5-1 and TRBJ1-1, the full variable domain is KAGVTQTPRYLIKTRGQQVTLSCSPISGHRSVSWYQQTPGQGLQFLFEYFSETQRNKGNFPGRFSGRQFSNSRSEMNVSTLELGDSALYLCASSLIDSLNTEAFFGQGTRLTVV.

This sequence joins TRBV28 and TRBJ1-6; D is unresolved. The CDR3 totals 15 residues. Germline lookup yields CDR1 MDHEN and CDR2 SYDVKM. The ends were cut back, 8 bases at V and 2 bases at J, with 13 bases in the middle. The DNA for the CDR3 is TGTGCCAGCGTTGACGGGTTCACCTATAATTCACCCCTCCACTTT. Protein: CASVDGFTYNSPLHF.

This clone was recorded only once. The chain combines TRBV4-1 with TRBJ2-3; D is possibly TRBD1 (6 bases). Germline V CDR1 and CDR2: MGHRA, YSYEKL. Deletions cut 3 bases from V and 2 bases from J, with 21 bases between. This CDR3 comprises 18 residues. The CDR3 DNA follows: TGCGCCAGCAGCCAGCAAATCAGGGGACGGCGACTCACAGATACGCAGTATTTT. Encoded protein: CASSQQIRGRRLTDTQYF.

The V call is TRBV20-1, the J call TRBJ2-5; D remains ambiguous. Germline V CDR1 and CDR2: DFQATT, SNEGSKA (reference sequence). The CDR3 consists of 11 residues. Trimming removed 3 bases at V and 5 bases at J, with 7 bases between. The CDR3: CSARTGETQYF. As DNA, the CDR3 is TGCAGTGCTAGGACTGGGGAGACCCAGTACTTC.